This is a list of T cell receptor beta chains from one sample in a study of blood T cell repertoires in COVID-19. Profiling relied on immunoSEQ multiplex PCR, and the TCRdb table lists in-frame clones only, not all of them. In the table there are fewer than 250,000 clones, roughly 86% of which are singletons. Sequencing used peripheral blood. Source of these receptors: a woman aged 45-59 years with active or convalescent COVID-19. Each CDR3 is given with its conserved first and last residue. The D gene is left open where the match is weak. Only part of the rows carry a size: once, few, many, or a class if the clone is expanded.

j_call cdr3_length clone_size v_call d_call cdr3_nt cdr3_aa
TRBJ1-2 14 - TRBV24-1 TRBD1 TGTGCCACCAGTGACCCGACAGGGAACTATGGCTACACCTTC CATSDPTGNYGYTF
TRBJ2-3 15 - TRBV19 TRBD2 TGTGCCAGTAGTATAATTCGGGGAGGGACAGATACGCAGTATTTT CASSIIRGGTDTQYF
TRBJ1-1 13 - TRBV30 - TGTGCCTGGAGTATTCCGAGAAACACTGAAGCTTTCTTT CAWSIPRNTEAFF
TRBJ2-4 15 - TRBV2 TRBD1 TGTGCCAGCACCTTCGGACAGGGGGCCAAAAACATTCAGTACTTC CASTFGQGAKNIQYF
TRBJ1-4 15 - TRBV5-1 - TGCGCCAGCAGCTTGGGACGGGGGGAGCTGAGGGAACTGTTTTTT CASSLGRGELRELFF
TRBJ1-1 15 - TRBV15 - TGTGCCACCAGCGTACGGACAGTTAAGAACACTGAAGCTTTCTTT CATSVRTVKNTEAFF
TRBJ2-4 14 - TRBV6-1 - TGTGCCAGCAGTGAAGGAGGAGCCAAAAACATTCAGTACTTC CASSEGGAKNIQYF
TRBJ1-4 15 - TRBV2 TRBD1 TGTGCCAGCAGTGCCTGGACAGGGTCCCCGGGAAAACTGTTTTTT CASSAWTGSPGKLFF
TRBJ2-7 15 - TRBV6-1 - TGTGCCAGCAGTGAAGAGGGAGGAGGGTCCTACGAGCAGTACTTC CASSEEGGGSYEQYF
TRBJ2-4 9 - TRBV5-6 TRBD1 TGTGCCAGCGCCAGGGGGAAGTACTTC CASARGKYF
TRBJ2-5 15 - TRBV27 TRBD2 TGTGCCAGCAGCGGGAGGCGGGGGAACCAAGAGACCCAGTACTTC CASSGRRGNQETQYF
TRBJ2-1 17 - TRBV5-4 - TGTGCCAGCAGCTTGCACCCCAGGCTTAGCGCGGACAATGAGCAGTTCTTC CASSLHPRLSADNEQFF
TRBJ2-3 15 few TRBV6-5 - TGTGCCAGCAGTTACTCCCTCGCGAGCACAGATACGCAGTATTTT CASSYSLASTDTQYF
TRBJ2-5 13 - TRBV19 - TGTGCCAGTAGCAACAGGGATGGGGAGACCCAGTACTTC CASSNRDGETQYF
TRBJ1-1 12 - TRBV28 - TGTGCCAGCAGAGTCGGGAACACTGAAGCTTTCTTT CASRVGNTEAFF
TRBJ2-1 12 - TRBV28 - TGTGCCAGCAGTTTATTCCTCAATGAGCAGTTCTTC CASSLFLNEQFF
TRBJ1-2 14 - TRBV6-5 - TGTGCCAGCAGCCGAGCGGGGCCTAACTATGGCTACACCTTC CASSRAGPNYGYTF
TRBJ1-2 15 - TRBV6-5 TRBD1 TGTGCCAGCAGTTTTCGCCCGACAGGGGAGTATGGCTACACCTTC CASSFRPTGEYGYTF
TRBJ1-2 15 - TRBV28 - TGTGCCAGCAGTTCCGGGACTGATCTTATCTATGGCTACACCTTC CASSSGTDLIYGYTF
TRBJ2-4 16 once TRBV5-6 TRBD2 TGTGCCAGCAGCTTGATTAGCGGGAGCACCAAAAACATTCAGTACTTC CASSLISGSTKNIQYF
TRBJ2-1 14 - TRBV5-1 TRBD1 TGCGCCAGCAGCCGGGCAGGGGGCAGCAATGAGCAGTTCTTC CASSRAGGSNEQFF
TRBJ2-5 13 - TRBV28 - TGTGCCAGCAGGGGCCCCCCGAAAGAGACCCAGTACTTC CASRGPPKETQYF
TRBJ2-2 18 - TRBV7-9 TRBD2 TGTGCCAGCAGTTCACCTAGCGGGAGGGGCGCCCCCACCGGGGAGCTGTTTTTT CASSSPSGRGAPTGELFF
TRBJ2-1 14 few TRBV20-1 - TGCAGTGCTAGTCCGTCGCGGGACTACAATGAGCAGTTCTTC CSASPSRDYNEQFF
TRBJ2-5 16 - TRBV5-1 TRBD1 TGCGCCAGCAGCTTGGGTGACAGGGGGCGCGGGGAGACCCAGTACTTC CASSLGDRGRGETQYF
TRBJ1-1 15 - TRBV9 TRBD1 TGTGCCAGCAGCTCTCGGACAGGGGTGAACACTGAAGCTTTCTTT CASSSRTGVNTEAFF
TRBJ1-4 15 - TRBV5-1 - TGCGCCAGCAGCTTGGTTGGAGCGATTAATGAAAAACTGTTTTTT CASSLVGAINEKLFF
TRBJ1-5 16 - TRBV29-1 TRBD1 TGCAGCGTTGAGGACAGGGGACGACATAGCAATCAGCCCCAGCATTTT CSVEDRGRHSNQPQHF
TRBJ1-5 15 - TRBV28 - TGTGCCAGCAGCCCTGGAGGGGCGAGCAATCAGCCCCAGCATTTT CASSPGGASNQPQHF
TRBJ1-4 16 - TRBV4-2 - TGTGCCAGCAGCCAAGATCCCGCGGGGGCAGTCGGGAAACTGTTTTTT CASSQDPAGAVGKLFF
TRBJ2-7 14 - TRBV28 TRBD2 TGTGCCAGCAGTGTGACTAGCCAACGAGGGGAGCAGTACTTC CASSVTSQRGEQYF
TRBJ2-7 15 - TRBV25-1 TRBD1 TGTGCCAGCAGTGAATGGGGGACAGGGTCCTACGAGCAGTACTTC CASSEWGTGSYEQYF
TRBJ2-3 16 - TRBV5-4 TRBD2 TGTGCCAGCAGCTTGGGGCGGGGGTCGAGCACAGATACGCAGTATTTT CASSLGRGSSTDTQYF
TRBJ1-6 17 - TRBV21-1 - TGTGCCACCAAAGCAGGGCGGCGAAGCTCCTATAATTCACCCCTCCACTTT CATKAGRRSSYNSPLHF
TRBJ1-1 12 - TRBV29-1 TRBD1 TGCAGCGTCCGAACAGGGGCCCCTGAAGCTTTCTTT CSVRTGAPEAFF
TRBJ2-7 14 - TRBV5-1 - TGCGCCAGCAGCTTACAGGGCGCCGCTTACGAGCAGTACTTC CASSLQGAAYEQYF
TRBJ2-7 15 - TRBV18 TRBD2 TGTGCCAGCTCACTGGGACTAGCGGGAGCGAACGAGCAGTACTTC CASSLGLAGANEQYF
TRBJ2-7 17 - TRBV18 - TGTGCCAGCTCACCTTATACCCCAGGGGAAAGCTCCTACGAGCAGTACTTC CASSPYTPGESSYEQYF
TRBJ1-2 14 - TRBV29-1 - TGCAGCGTTGAAGCCGTGGGGCGGAACTATGGCTACACCTTC CSVEAVGRNYGYTF
TRBJ2-2 14 - TRBV3-1/TRBV3-2 TRBD2 TGTGCCAGCAGCCAGCCGGGGGGGCCCGGGGAGCTGTTTTTT CASSQPGGPGELFF
TRBJ1-4 14 - TRBV7-9 - TGTGCCAGCAGCTTTGGTCTGGGCAACGAAAAACTGTTTTTT CASSFGLGNEKLFF
TRBJ1-5 15 - TRBV2 TRBD1 TGTGCCAGCAGAGAGGACAGGGGTTTCGGTCAGCCCCAGCATTTT CASREDRGFGQPQHF
TRBJ1-2 11 - TRBV24-1 TRBD1 TGTGCCACCCGGACAGGCGATGGCTACACCTTC CATRTGDGYTF
TRBJ2-7 14 - TRBV5-1 TRBD2 TGCGCCAGCAGCTTGTTACTAGCGGGCTACGAGCAGTACTTC CASSLLLAGYEQYF
TRBJ1-1 14 - TRBV10-2 - TGCGCCAGCAGAAGCAGGGTGGAGGGCACTGAAGCTTTCTTT CASRSRVEGTEAFF
TRBJ1-3 15 - TRBV2 - TGTGCCAGCAGTGAAGTGGCCAGCTCTGGAAACACCATATATTTT CASSEVASSGNTIYF
TRBJ1-2 14 - TRBV3-1/TRBV3-2 - TGTGCCAGCAGCCAAGTCCTTGGTGGGCAGAGCTACACCTTC CASSQVLGGQSYTF
TRBJ1-3 15 - TRBV5-5 - TGTGCCAGCAGCCGAGTCGAAGGGGGTGGAAACACCATATATTTT CASSRVEGGGNTIYF
TRBJ2-7 14 - TRBV9 TRBD2 TGTGCCAGCAGTTTCTCAAGCGGGAGCGGCGAGCAGTACTTC CASSFSSGSGEQYF
TRBJ2-3 13 few TRBV11-3 - TGTGCCAGCAGCCCCCGTCCGGGATCTCCGCAGTATTTT CASSPRPGSPQYF